The 31 T cell receptor beta chains reported below all come from one sample, sequenced in a study of T cells in localized non-small cell lung cancer. Produced via immunoSEQ multiplex PCR; TCRdb's table is partial and in-frame only. The sample includes 7,000 to 8,500 clones, roughly 23% of them seen just once. The source was lung tumor tissue, collected before any cancer treatment. These receptor sequences come from a man aged 35-69 years with stage III squamous cell lung carcinoma.

This clone has a handful of counts. The genes are TRBV11-3 and TRBJ2-5, with 8 nucleotides matching TRBD2. Germline CDR1 reads SGHNT; CDR2 reads YENEEA. The CDR3 extends over 14 amino acids. Trimming at V came to 5 bases and at J to 5 bases, leaving 7 bases not matched to a gene. In nucleotides, the CDR3 is TGTGCCAGCAGCACCGGGGGGGCCGGGGAGACCCAGTACTTC. It encodes CASSTGGAGETQYF. The full variable domain, with the rest looked up from reference TRBV11-3 and TRBJ2-5, is EAGVVQSPRYKIIEKKQPVAFWCNPISGHNTLYWYLQNLGQGPELLIRYENEEAVDDSQLPKDRFSAERLKGVDSTLKIQPAELGDSAVYLCASSTGGAGETQYFGPGTRLLVL.

This clone has just a few counts. The CDR3 region is CASSPPPRGPGYEQYF. Written as DNA, the CDR3 is TGTGCCAGCAGTCCCCCGCCCCGGGGGCCAGGATACGAGCAGTACTTC. The rearrangement uses TRBV6-8 and TRBJ2-7, with D perhaps given as TRBD1 or TRBD2 (6 bases each). The CDR3 consists of 16 residues. Trimming removed 5 bases from V and 4 bases from J, with 21 bases in between. Per the germline V gene, CDR1 is MNHGY and CDR2 is SAAAGT.

This chain links TRBV11-3 with TRBJ2-3, with TRBD2 matching over 11 bases. V lost 3 bases to trimming and J lost 2 bases; unmatched junction nucleotides: 4. From germline, CDR1 is SGHNT and CDR2 YENEEA. The CDR3 has 16 amino acids. The CDR3 DNA is TGTGCCAGCAGCTTGGGACTAGCGGAGAACACAGATACGCAGTATTTT. Translated, it gives CASSLGLAENTDTQYF. Using reference TRBV11-3 and TRBJ2-3 for the parts outside the CDR3, the full variable domain is EAGVVQSPRYKIIEKKQPVAFWCNPISGHNTLYWYLQNLGQGPELLIRYENEEAVDDSQLPKDRFSAERLKGVDSTLKIQPAELGDSAVYLCASSLGLAENTDTQYFGPGTRLTVL.

The table lists this clone with a few counts. The J gene is TRBJ2-1, the V gene TRBV11-3; D possibly corresponds to TRBD2 (6 bases). The V gene's germline CDR1 is SGHNT and CDR2 YENEEA. The CDR3 has 16 amino acids. Trimming removed 5 bases at V and 2 bases at J, with 16 bases between. CDR3 DNA sequence: TGTGCCAGCAGCCGGAGGGTTAGCGGACCCTACAATGAGCAGTTCTTC. Amino acid sequence: CASSRRVSGPYNEQFF. Looking up the rest from reference TRBV11-3 and TRBJ2-1 gives the full variable domain: EAGVVQSPRYKIIEKKQPVAFWCNPISGHNTLYWYLQNLGQGPELLIRYENEEAVDDSQLPKDRFSAERLKGVDSTLKIQPAELGDSAVYLCASSRRVSGPYNEQFFGPGTRLTVL.

V and J are TRBV11-3 and TRBJ2-3; 11 bases are a match to TRBD1. CDR1 and CDR2 from the germline V gene are SGHNT and YENEEA. This CDR3 is built from 18 residues. V shed 4 bases, J shed 2 bases, and the junction held 11 bases outside the gene matches. The CDR3 nucleotides are TGTGCCAGCAGCTATACCTCAGGGACAGGGGGTACCACAGATACGCAGTATTTT. Residues: CASSYTSGTGGTTDTQYF. Full variable domain (remainder filled in from reference TRBV11-3 and TRBJ2-3): EAGVVQSPRYKIIEKKQPVAFWCNPISGHNTLYWYLQNLGQGPELLIRYENEEAVDDSQLPKDRFSAERLKGVDSTLKIQPAELGDSAVYLCASSYTSGTGGTTDTQYFGPGTRLTVL.

This clone was observed a handful of times. The rearrangement joins TRBV9 to TRBJ1-5, with D maybe TRBD1 (6 bases). This CDR3 comprises 14 residues. V was cut by 4 bases and J by 4 bases, with 12 bases left in between. The germline V gene has CDR1 SGDLS and CDR2 YYNGEE. The CDR3 is CASSLRGGNQPQHF. CDR3 DNA sequence: TGTGCCAGCAGCCTAAGAGGGGGTAATCAGCCCCAGCATTTT.

This clone was detected a few times. J is TRBJ1-1 and V is TRBV30, with D maybe TRBD1 (6 bases). The germline gives CDR1 GTSNPN, CDR2 SVGIG (reference sequence). V lost 2 bases and J lost 4, with 17 bases in between. The CDR3 is 15 amino acids. Here the CDR3 DNA reads TGTGCCTGGAGTCCAGGGGCAGGCAGGGGCACTGAAGCTTTCTTT. Amino acids: CAWSPGAGRGTEAFF.

The chain joins TRBV11-3 to TRBJ2-1; a weak D match, TRBD1 (6 bases). In germline, CDR1 is SGHNT, CDR2 YENEEA. Deletions cut 4 bases from V and 3 bases from J, with 10 bases between. This CDR3 spans 14 amino acids. The CDR3 nucleotides are TGTGCCAGCAGCTGGGGGCTGAGCTACAATGAGCAGTTCTTC. This codes for CASSWGLSYNEQFF.

CDR3 bases: TGCGCCAGCAGCTCCAGGGACCGGATCTACGAGCAGTACTTC. Encoded protein: CASSSRDRIYEQYF. This chain connects TRBV5-1 to TRBJ2-7, with D tentatively TRBD1 or TRBD2 (5 bases each). The CDR3 is made up of 14 amino acids. V was pared by 3 bases and J by 3 bases, with 13 bases between. CDR1 is SGHRS and CDR2 is YFSETQ in the germline V gene.

This clone was counted once. The chain combines TRBV19 with TRBJ2-2; D call uncertain. Germline CDR1 LNHDA, CDR2 SQIVND (reference sequence). The length of the CDR3 is 14 residues. V lost 0 bases and J 7 bases, leaving 9 bases between the germline ends. The CDR3 nucleotides read TGTGCCAGTAGTATAGATCCAAGGGTCGGGGAGCTGTTTTTT. Protein: CASSIDPRVGELFF. The whole variable domain, remainder taken from reference TRBV19 and TRBJ2-2, is DGGITQSPKYLFRKEGQNVTLSCEQNLNHDAMYWYRQDPGQGLRLIYYSQIVNDFQKGDIAEGYSVSREKKESFPLTVTSAQKNPTAFYLCASSIDPRVGELFFGEGSRLTVL.

V gene TRBV18 combines with J gene TRBJ2-1; 7 bases map to TRBD1. With 3 bases clipped from V and 7 bases from J, the junction kept 15 bases outside the gene matches. The CDR3 is made up of 17 amino acids. CDR1 is KGHSH and CDR2 is LQKENI in the germline V gene. For the CDR3, the DNA is TGTGCCAGCTCACCCCCGACAGGGAGCTTGAATCTTAATGAGCAGTTCTTC. Its translation is CASSPPTGSLNLNEQFF.

The table lists this clone with a few counts. The chain is built from TRBV15 and TRBJ2-3; D perhaps matches TRBD2 (6 bases). CDR3 length: 14 residues. Trimming took 10 bases from V and 3 from J, leaving 17 bases between them. Germline CDR1 LNHNV, CDR2 YYDKDF (reference sequence). The CDR3 coding sequence is TGTGCCAGTCATCCGGGAGAGGGGACAGATACGCAGTATTTT. It translates to CASHPGEGTDTQYF.

The chain employs TRBV19 and TRBJ1-1, with a possible D match to TRBD1 (6 bases). Germline-derived CDR1 and CDR2 are LNHDA and SQIVND (reference sequence). V was shortened by 4 bases and J by 10 bases, with 22 bases between the two germline ends. The CDR3 spans 15 residues. CDR3 DNA sequence: TGTGCCAGTAGTACCAGACCAGGGACAACGGGGATAGCTTTCTTT. Protein: CASSTRPGTTGIAFF.

The chain recombines TRBV19 with TRBJ2-3; D gene unclear. The ends were cut back, 5 bases at V and 2 bases at J, with 11 bases in the middle. This CDR3 has 14 residues. Germline CDR1 reads LNHDA; CDR2 reads SQIVND (reference sequence). The CDR3 is CASSFGSATDTQYF. DNA of the CDR3: TGTGCCAGTAGTTTCGGTAGTGCCACAGATACGCAGTATTTT.

The CDR3 loop is CASSQERQQYF. The CDR3, as DNA: TGTGCCAGCAGCCAAGAACGCCAGCAGTACTTC. This chain connects TRBV14 to TRBJ2-7; D unclear. Between the trimmed V and J ends, which lost 0 bases and 8 bases, there was a span of 5 bases. CDR3 size: 11 residues. The germline gives CDR1 SGHDN, CDR2 FVKESK. Filled out from reference TRBV14 and TRBJ2-7, the complete variable domain reads EAGVTQFPSHSVIEKGQTVTLRCDPISGHDNLYWYRRVMGKEIKFLLHFVKESKQDESGMPNNRFLAERTGGTYSTLKVQPAELEDSGVYFCASSQERQQYFGPGTRLTVT.

V gene TRBV6-8 combines with J gene TRBJ2-3, with 11 bases identical to TRBD2. V was clipped by 4 bases and J by 2 bases; unmatched bases: 5. Per the germline V gene, CDR1 is MNHGY and CDR2 is SAAAGT. The CDR3 consists of 16 residues. The CDR3 loop reads CASSLLAGENTDTQYF. Here the CDR3 DNA reads TGTGCCAGCAGTTTACTAGCGGGGGAAAACACAGATACGCAGTATTTT.

This clone was seen once. The chain has TRBV30 and TRBJ1-3; 11 nucleotides align to TRBD1. V gave up 2 bases and J gave up 0 bases; unmatched junction bases: 12. From germline, CDR1 is GTSNPN and CDR2 SVGIG (reference sequence). This CDR3 contains 19 residues. CDR3 protein: CAWSFWTGGLSLSGNTIYF. In DNA, the CDR3 is TGTGCCTGGAGTTTCTGGACAGGGGGCCTCTCTCTCTCTGGAAACACCATATATTTT.

The CDR3 loop is CAWSGASTNEKLFF. The CDR3, as DNA: TGTGCCTGGAGTGGGGCATCCACTAATGAAAAACTGTTTTTT. The gene calls are TRBV30 and TRBJ1-4; D is ambiguous. Trimming stripped 1 base from V and 2 bases from J, with 8 bases between. The CDR3 is 14 residues long. Germline CDR1 reads GTSNPN; CDR2 reads SVGIG (reference sequence).

By share of the sample, this clone is medium-sized. The chain recombines TRBV6-8 with TRBJ2-1; D uncertain. Germline-derived CDR1 and CDR2 are MNHGY and SAAAGT. This CDR3 is 15 amino acids long. The V and J ends lost 7 bases and 8 bases respectively, with 21 bases between them. The CDR3 coding sequence is TGTGCCAGCATCCAAAGGTCTAATTGGGTAGATGAGCAGTTCTTC. This gives the protein CASIQRSNWVDEQFF.

This clone came up a few times. This chain uses TRBV7-6 with TRBJ2-6; D possibly corresponds to TRBD2 (7 bases). This CDR3 spans 18 amino acids. The ends were cut back, 5 bases at V and 1 base at J, with 18 bases in the middle. CDR1 is SGHVS and CDR2 is FNYEAQ in the germline V gene. CDR3 in amino acids: CASSPYGGALSGANVLTF. CDR3 sequence (DNA): TGTGCCAGCAGCCCCTATGGGGGGGCGTTATCTGGGGCCAACGTCCTGACTTTC.

This clone occurred a few times. The chain joins TRBV28 to TRBJ2-1, with a weak D call TRBD2 (6 bases). CDR1 is MDHEN, CDR2 SYDVKM, per germline. V lost 5 bases and J 15 bases, leaving 26 bases between the germline ends. The CDR3 consists of 15 residues. The CDR3 nucleotides are TGTGCCAGCAGTACTATCCGGGAACTAGCCACCGTGGGGTTCTTC. It specifies CASSTIRELATVGFF.

This clone was observed a few times. CDR3 in DNA: TGTGCCAGCAGCGAGGACAGGGGATATACCTACGAGCAGTACTTC. Translation gives CASSEDRGYTYEQYF. The rearrangement joins TRBV11-3 to TRBJ2-7; 9 bases are shared with TRBD1. The germline V gene encodes CDR1 SGHNT and CDR2 YENEEA. J was trimmed by 2 bases and V by 5 bases; bases with no gene match: 7. The CDR3 is 15 amino acids.

This clone was seen a few times. The chain recombines TRBV11-3 with TRBJ1-6, with D hard to call. Looked up from germline, CDR1 is SGHNT and CDR2 is YENEEA. V was clipped by 5 bases and J by 2 bases, with 13 bases between them. The CDR3 length is 16 residues. In nucleotides, the CDR3 is TGTGCCAGCAGCCCCGGTGCCCTTACCTATAATTCACCCCTCCACTTT. Amino acid sequence: CASSPGALTYNSPLHF.

This clone was seen only a few times. The V gene is TRBV11-3, the J gene TRBJ1-1; D not certain. Germline V CDR1 and CDR2: SGHNT, YENEEA. V lost 0 bases and J lost 1, with 9 bases in between. The CDR3 is 15 amino acids. The CDR3 reads CASSLDGRSNTEAFF. CDR3 DNA: TGTGCCAGCAGCTTAGACGGCAGATCGAACACTGAAGCTTTCTTT.

The sample holds one count of this clone. V is TRBV19 and J is TRBJ2-1; 9 positions agree with TRBD2. The germline V gene encodes CDR1 LNHDA and CDR2 SQIVND (reference sequence). This CDR3 is built from 14 residues. The V segment lost 10 bases and the J segment 8 bases; nucleotides outside the gene matches: 12. CDR3 coding DNA: TGTGCCACAAGGAGGGCTAGCGGGACCTATGAGCAGTTCTTC. Amino acid sequence: CATRRASGTYEQFF.

This rearrangement joins TRBV30 to TRBJ2-3; no firm D call. Germline loops: CDR1 GTSNPN, CDR2 SVGIG (reference sequence). The CDR3 extends over 11 amino acids. The V end was cut by 1 base, the J end by 8 bases, with 7 bases between. CDR3 loop: CAWSAPPTQYF. In DNA form, the CDR3 reads TGTGCCTGGAGTGCCCCCCCTACGCAGTATTTT. Full variable domain (outside the CDR3, taken from reference TRBV30 and TRBJ2-3): SQTIHQWPATLVQPVGSPLSLECTVEGTSNPNLYWYRQAAGRGLQLLFYSVGIGQISSEVPQNLSASRPQDRQFILSSKKLLLSDSGFYLCAWSAPPTQYFGPGTRLTVL.

There are a few counts of this clone. V gene TRBV7-2 combines with J gene TRBJ2-1, with a possible D match to TRBD1 (5 bases). Germline CDR1 reads SGHTA; CDR2 reads FQGNSA. The CDR3 covers 13 residues. V was shortened by 2 bases and J by 5 bases, with 7 bases between the two germline ends. This CDR3 reads CASSLTGDNEQFF. The CDR3 DNA reads as TGTGCCAGCAGCTTAACAGGTGACAATGAGCAGTTCTTC.

This clone ranks as medium-sized (0.01 to 0.1%). The chain links TRBV9 to TRBJ1-1; D might be TRBD1 (5 bases). Looked up from germline, CDR1 is SGDLS and CDR2 is YYNGEE. Trimming took 5 bases from V and 4 from J, leaving 12 bases between them. The length of the CDR3 is 13 residues. As DNA, the CDR3 is TGTGCCAGCAGTGGATCTGGGGCCACTGAAGCTTTCTTT. Protein product: CASSGSGATEAFF.

This chain connects TRBV18 to TRBJ1-1, with unresolved D. The V gene's germline CDR1 is KGHSH and CDR2 LQKENI. The CDR3 has 15 amino acids. The V end was cut by 5 bases, the J end by 2 bases, with 15 bases between. CDR3 nucleotide sequence: TGTGCCAGCTCATCACAGTTGGGGATTAACACTGAAGCTTTCTTT. It translates to CASSSQLGINTEAFF.

This clone has a handful of counts. This rearrangement joins TRBV11-3 to TRBJ2-6; tentatively, D is TRBD1 (6 bases). Trimming removed 5 bases from V and 0 bases from J, with 11 bases in between. The CDR3 extends over 16 amino acids. Germline V gene sequence: CDR1 SGHNT, CDR2 YENEEA. Written as DNA, the CDR3 is TGTGCCAGCAGCACAGGGCGAAGCTCTGGGGCCAACGTCCTGACTTTC. This gives the protein CASSTGRSSGANVLTF.

This clone showed up just a few times. The chain joins TRBV9 to TRBJ1-6, with 9 bases identical to TRBD1. This CDR3 has 16 residues. V lost 5 bases, J lost 5 bases, and 8 bases stayed unmatched. Germline CDR1 SGDLS, CDR2 YYNGEE. The CDR3 nucleotides read TGTGCCAGCAGTCCACAGGGGGCGTCGAATAATTCACCCCTCCACTTT. Translation: CASSPQGASNNSPLHF.